Listed below are T cell receptor beta chains from one sample, sequenced in a study of Tregs in tolerant kidney transplant recipients. Here immunoSEQ multiplex PCR was the method, and the copy in TCRdb shows in-frame clones only, minus some. The data show 65,000 or so clones, with 70% to 90% seen just once and 3.8% held by the top ten. The sequencing here drew on CD4+ T cells from blood (PBMCs), taken 6 months after the transplant. The receptors come from a human patient who received a combined kidney and bone marrow transplant. Some T cells may trace back to the graft donor. CDR3s leave out the opening cysteine and the closing phenylalanine or tryptophan. A D gene is named only where the DNA matches it firmly. Clone size is stated in some rows and not others, as once, few, many or a class when expanded.

>-|-|TRBV18|TRBJ2-5
ASSLVARRGETQY
>once|TRBD2|TRBV19|TRBJ2-1
ATSNPAGAINNEQF
>-|TRBD1|TRBV30|TRBJ2-7
ASDRTGGYEQY
>-|TRBD1|TRBV7-2|TRBJ1-1
ASSYVTGGGTEAF
>-|TRBD1|TRBV5-1|TRBJ1-1
ASSLSSTGGAGTEAF
>-|-|TRBV4-2|TRBJ2-2
ASSQAFTGELF
>-|TRBD2|TRBV5-1|TRBJ2-3
ASSVDASGSTDTQY
>-|TRBD2|TRBV19|TRBJ2-3
ASTGGRSDTQY
>-|TRBD2|TRBV2|TRBJ2-5
ASSTSGVRETQY
>-|-|TRBV7-8|TRBJ2-3
ASSLYPTPSRTDTQY
>-|TRBD1|TRBV7-2|TRBJ2-1
ASSFRQGLYNEQF
>once|TRBD1|TRBV5-1|TRBJ2-7
ASSLGTGEYEQY
>-|-|TRBV6-6|TRBJ2-7
ASRLPTSYEQY
>once|TRBD2|TRBV5-1|TRBJ2-5
ASSSSGGGETQY
>once|TRBD2|TRBV5-8|TRBJ2-1
ASSSRLARTYNEQF
>once|-|TRBV10-3|TRBJ2-1
AISAGEKVQF
>-|TRBD1|TRBV19|TRBJ1-5
ASSMSWGTGMLRNQPQH
>-|TRBD2|TRBV2|TRBJ2-4
ASSPGMGLADTVRAKNIQY
>-|TRBD1|TRBV30|TRBJ1-4
AWRDRGQTNEKLF
>-|TRBD2|TRBV7-3|TRBJ2-1
ASSPWAGGHLGQF
>-|TRBD1|TRBV5-1|TRBJ2-5
ASSPPGQGEETQY
>-|-|TRBV19|TRBJ1-5
ASRDNSYQPQH
>few|-|TRBV27|TRBJ1-2
ASSFTQGSGYT
>-|-|TRBV29-1|TRBJ1-2
SVEGGASRYGYT
>-|-|TRBV5-1|TRBJ1-1
ASSPGLDTEAF
>-|-|TRBV7-2|TRBJ2-7
ASSISASYEQY
>few|-|TRBV19|TRBJ2-2
ASSISGANTGELF
>-|TRBD2|TRBV5-1|TRBJ2-1
ASSQGIAGAVYNEQF
>-|-|TRBV28|TRBJ2-5
ASSFQRSRGGTQY
>-|-|TRBV5-1|TRBJ1-6
ASSLGQGYNSPLH
>-|-|TRBV5-1|TRBJ2-5
ASSRGQEQETQY
>-|-|TRBV11-2|TRBJ1-2
ASSLTYGLTYGYT
>-|-|TRBV28|TRBJ2-7
ASTTDFYEQY
>-|-|TRBV7-6|TRBJ1-3
ASSLGSAGAGNTIY
>-|TRBD2|TRBV7-9|TRBJ2-7
ASSWTSQVDYEQY
>-|TRBD2|TRBV7-2|TRBJ2-7
ASSLGSGGYEQY
>-|TRBD1|TRBV9|TRBJ1-3
ASSSHSGGSGNTIY
>-|TRBD1|TRBV6-5|TRBJ2-7
ASSPTGTGAFQY
>-|TRBD2|TRBV4-3|TRBJ2-5
ASSQDFTSGRTFQETQY
>-|-|TRBV28|TRBJ1-1
ASSLVGGAVRAF
>-|TRBD1|TRBV15|TRBJ2-7
ATSRDWITRQGRYYEQY
>-|-|TRBV7-8|TRBJ2-3
ASSVFGESTDTQY
>-|-|TRBV2|TRBJ2-7
ASSGDTAYEQY
>-|-|TRBV18|TRBJ1-2
ASSPSAGPYGYT
>-|-|TRBV19|TRBJ2-7
ASSKAGLGSYEQY
>-|TRBD1|TRBV19|TRBJ1-5
ASSKGQVLNQPQH
>-|TRBD2|TRBV4-1|TRBJ2-1
ASSTSGLAPNEQF
>once|-|TRBV4-1|TRBJ2-3
ASSQEGSRGVKDTQY
>once|-|TRBV19|TRBJ1-2
ASSHLHAQGLYGYT
>-|-|TRBV28|TRBJ1-2
ASSLSRGYT
>-|TRBD1|TRBV23-1|TRBJ2-5
ASTKPARGPTPTETQY
>-|TRBD2|TRBV7-9|TRBJ2-7
ASSWTSGSAPSVHEQY
>-|-|TRBV19|TRBJ2-2
ASGGDRSNTGELF
>few|-|TRBV19|TRBJ1-1
ASSEGVNTEAF
>-|-|TRBV28|TRBJ2-5
ASSLWRETQY